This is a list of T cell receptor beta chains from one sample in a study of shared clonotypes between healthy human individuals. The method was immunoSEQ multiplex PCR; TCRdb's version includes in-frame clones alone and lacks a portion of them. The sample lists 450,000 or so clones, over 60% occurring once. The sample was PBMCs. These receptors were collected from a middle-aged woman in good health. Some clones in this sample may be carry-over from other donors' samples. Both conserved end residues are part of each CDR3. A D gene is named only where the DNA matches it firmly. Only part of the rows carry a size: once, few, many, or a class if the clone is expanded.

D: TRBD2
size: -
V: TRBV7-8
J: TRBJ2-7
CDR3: CASSLPPGGHQNEQYF
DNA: TGTGCCAGCAGCTTACCACCGGGAGGGCATCAGAACGAGCAGTACTTC

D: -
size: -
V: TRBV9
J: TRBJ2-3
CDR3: CASSVSPHTDTQYF
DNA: TGTGCCAGCAGCGTGAGTCCCCACACAGATACGCAGTATTTT

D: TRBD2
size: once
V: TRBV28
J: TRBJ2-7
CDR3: CASSSGTRAYEQYF
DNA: TGTGCCAGCAGTTCCGGGACTAGGGCCTACGAGCAGTACTTC

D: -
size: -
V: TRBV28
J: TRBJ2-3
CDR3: CASSLIRSIPTDTQYF
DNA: TGTGCCAGCAGTTTAATTCGTTCTATTCCCACAGATACGCAGTATTTT

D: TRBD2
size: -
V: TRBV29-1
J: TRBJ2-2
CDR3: CSATPGAGGTGELFF
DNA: TGCAGCGCTACCCCAGGGGCGGGGGGTACCGGGGAGCTGTTTTTT

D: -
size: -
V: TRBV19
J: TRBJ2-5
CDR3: CASSIRLSSASETQYF
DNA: TGTGCCAGTAGTATAAGGTTGAGTTCTGCTAGTGAGACCCAGTACTTC

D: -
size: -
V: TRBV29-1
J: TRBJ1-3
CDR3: CSVGDTAGNTIYF
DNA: TGCAGCGTCGGAGATACCGCTGGAAACACCATATATTTT

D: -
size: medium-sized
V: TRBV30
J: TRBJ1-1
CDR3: CAWNRDLYTEAFF
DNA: TGTGCCTGGAATCGGGATTTGTACACTGAAGCTTTCTTT

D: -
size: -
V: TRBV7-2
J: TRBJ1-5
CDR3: CASSSGQYQPQHF
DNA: TGTGCCAGCAGCTCAGGGCAATATCAGCCCCAGCATTTT

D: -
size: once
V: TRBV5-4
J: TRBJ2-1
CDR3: CASSLVGDEQFF
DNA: TGTGCCAGCAGCTTGGTAGGGGATGAGCAGTTCTTC

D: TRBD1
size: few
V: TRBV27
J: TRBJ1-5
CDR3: CASGQGRQPQHF
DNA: TGTGCCAGCGGACAGGGAAGGCAGCCCCAGCATTTT

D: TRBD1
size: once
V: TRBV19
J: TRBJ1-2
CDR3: CASNDPAGGYGYTF
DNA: TGTGCCAGTAATGACCCGGCAGGGGGTTATGGCTACACCTTC

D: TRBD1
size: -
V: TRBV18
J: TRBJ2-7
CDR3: CASSPLDRDYEQYF
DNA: TGTGCCAGCTCACCACTTGACAGGGACTACGAGCAGTACTTC

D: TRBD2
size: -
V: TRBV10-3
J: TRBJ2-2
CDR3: CAISESIAGVAGELFF
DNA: TGTGCCATCAGTGAGTCGATAGCGGGAGTTGCCGGGGAGCTGTTTTTT

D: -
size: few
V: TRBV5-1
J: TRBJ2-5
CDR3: CASSLGSRGFQETQYF
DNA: TGCGCCAGCAGCTTGGGGTCAAGGGGATTTCAAGAGACCCAGTACTTC

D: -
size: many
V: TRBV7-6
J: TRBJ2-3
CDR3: CASSLIGGKSTDTQYF
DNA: TGTGCCAGCAGCTTAATAGGCGGGAAGAGCACAGATACGCAGTATTTT

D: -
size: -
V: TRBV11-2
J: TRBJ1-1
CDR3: CASSIAGEAFF
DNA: TGTGCCAGCAGCATAGCAGGGGAAGCTTTCTTT

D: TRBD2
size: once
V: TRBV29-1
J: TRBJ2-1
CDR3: CSVAGRELGPGRFNEQFF
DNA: TGCAGCGTTGCTGGGCGGGAGTTGGGTCCTGGGAGGTTCAATGAGCAGTTCTTC

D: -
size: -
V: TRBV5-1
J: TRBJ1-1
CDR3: CASRGDARGTEAFF
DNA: TGCGCCAGCAGGGGGGATGCTAGGGGCACTGAAGCTTTCTTT

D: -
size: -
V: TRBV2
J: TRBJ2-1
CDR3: CASSGSRWEQFF
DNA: TGTGCCAGCAGTGGTAGCCGTTGGGAGCAGTTCTTC

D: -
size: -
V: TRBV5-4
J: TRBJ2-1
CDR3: CASSSQDAAFGFF
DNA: TGTGCCAGCAGCTCACAGGATGCCGCGTTTGGGTTCTTC

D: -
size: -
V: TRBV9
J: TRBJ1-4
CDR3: CASGGSFDEKLFF
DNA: TGTGCCAGCGGGGGTTCTTTCGATGAAAAACTGTTTTTT

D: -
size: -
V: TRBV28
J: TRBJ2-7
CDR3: CASRIRDGTYEQYF
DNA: TGTGCCAGCAGAATTCGGGACGGGACCTACGAGCAGTACTTC

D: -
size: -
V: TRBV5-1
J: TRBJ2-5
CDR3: CATTDGSRETQYF
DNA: TGCGCCACCACGGACGGGTCACGGGAGACCCAGTACTTC

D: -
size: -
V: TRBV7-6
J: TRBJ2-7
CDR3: CASSHERGSYEQYF
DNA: TGTGCCAGCAGCCATGAAAGGGGTTCCTACGAGCAGTACTTC

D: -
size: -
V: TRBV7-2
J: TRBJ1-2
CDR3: CASSTRTENYGYTF
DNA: TGTGCCAGCAGCACCCGGACAGAGAACTATGGCTACACCTTC

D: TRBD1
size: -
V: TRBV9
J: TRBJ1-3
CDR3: CASSVGQGASLNTIYF
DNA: TGTGCCAGCAGCGTGGGACAGGGGGCTTCCTTAAACACCATATATTTT

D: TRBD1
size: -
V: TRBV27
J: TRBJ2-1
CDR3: CASSQDRGSYNEQFF
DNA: TGTGCCAGCAGTCAGGACAGGGGATCCTACAATGAGCAGTTCTTC

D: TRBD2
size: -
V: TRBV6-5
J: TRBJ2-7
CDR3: CASSKTSGPTYEQYF
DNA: TGTGCCAGCAGTAAGACTAGCGGCCCTACCTACGAGCAGTACTTC

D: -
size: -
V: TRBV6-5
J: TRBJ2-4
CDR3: CASSPHPSEVQYF
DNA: TGTGCCAGCAGCCCTCACCCCTCCGAGGTTCAGTACTTC

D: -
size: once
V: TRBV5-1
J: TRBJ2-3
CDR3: CASSLATDTDTQYF
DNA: TGCGCCAGCAGCTTGGCGACAGATACAGATACGCAGTATTTT

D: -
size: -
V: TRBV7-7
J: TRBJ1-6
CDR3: CASSLEVGSPLHF
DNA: TGTGCCAGCAGCTTAGAAGTAGGCTCACCCCTCCACTTT

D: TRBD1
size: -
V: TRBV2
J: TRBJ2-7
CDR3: CASSRIRGQGPYEQYF
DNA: TGTGCCAGCAGTCGAATCCGGGGACAGGGCCCCTACGAGCAGTACTTC

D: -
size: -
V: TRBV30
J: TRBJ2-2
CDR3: CAWNVQRNTGELFF
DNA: TGTGCCTGGAATGTACAACGGAACACCGGGGAGCTGTTTTTT

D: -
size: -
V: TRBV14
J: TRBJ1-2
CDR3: CASSQDRGDIYGYTF
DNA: TGTGCCAGCAGCCAAGATCGGGGGGATATTTATGGCTACACCTTC

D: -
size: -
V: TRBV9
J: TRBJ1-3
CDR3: CASSVEGSSGNTIYF
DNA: TGTGCCAGCAGCGTAGAGGGGAGCTCTGGAAACACCATATATTTT

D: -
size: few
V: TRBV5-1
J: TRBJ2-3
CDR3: CASSLTGSRDTQYF
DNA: TGCGCCAGCAGCTTGACCGGGAGTAGAGATACGCAGTATTTT

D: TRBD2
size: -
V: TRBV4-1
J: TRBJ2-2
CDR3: CASSQSEAGGRYTGELFF
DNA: TGCGCCAGCAGCCAGTCCGAAGCGGGAGGGCGGTACACCGGGGAGCTGTTTTTT

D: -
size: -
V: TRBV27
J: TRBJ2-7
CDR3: CASSPRGTPYEQYF
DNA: TGTGCCAGCAGTCCCCGGGGGACCCCCTACGAGCAGTACTTC

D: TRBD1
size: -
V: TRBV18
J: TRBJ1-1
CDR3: CASSPPGAGTENTEAFF
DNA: TGTGCCAGCTCACCACCTGGAGCCGGGACAGAGAACACTGAAGCTTTCTTT

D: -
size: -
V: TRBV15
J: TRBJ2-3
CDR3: CATSGQSSGIGDTQYF
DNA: TGTGCCACCAGCGGACAGTCTAGCGGAATTGGAGATACGCAGTATTTT

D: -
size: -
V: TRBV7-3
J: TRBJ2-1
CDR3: CASSSGPTNEQFF
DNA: TGTGCCAGCAGCTCCGGGCCGACCAATGAGCAGTTCTTC

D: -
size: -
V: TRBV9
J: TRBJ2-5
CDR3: CASSVGDPGPKETQYF
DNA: TGTGCCAGCAGCGTAGGTGATCCAGGCCCCAAAGAGACCCAGTACTTC

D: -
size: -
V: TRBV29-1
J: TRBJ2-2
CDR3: CSVEGTANTGELFF
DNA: TGCAGCGTTGAGGGGACCGCCAACACCGGGGAGCTGTTTTTT

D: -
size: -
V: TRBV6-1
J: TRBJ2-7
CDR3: CASSGKYEQYF
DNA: TGTGCCAGCAGTGGCAAATACGAGCAGTACTTC

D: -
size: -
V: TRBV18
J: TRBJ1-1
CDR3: CASSPPFDGAEAFF
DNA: TGTGCCAGCTCACCACCTTTCGATGGCGCTGAAGCTTTCTTT